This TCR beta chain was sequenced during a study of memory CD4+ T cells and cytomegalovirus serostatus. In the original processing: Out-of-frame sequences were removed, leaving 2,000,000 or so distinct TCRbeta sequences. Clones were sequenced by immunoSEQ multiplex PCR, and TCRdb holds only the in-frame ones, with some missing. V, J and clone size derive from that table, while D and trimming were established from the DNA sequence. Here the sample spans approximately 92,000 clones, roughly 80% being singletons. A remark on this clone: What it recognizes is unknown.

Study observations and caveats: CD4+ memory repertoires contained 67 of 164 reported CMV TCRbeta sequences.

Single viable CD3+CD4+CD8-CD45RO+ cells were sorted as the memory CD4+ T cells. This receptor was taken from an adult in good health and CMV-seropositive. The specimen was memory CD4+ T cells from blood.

The CDR3 here is CASSPNRYDGGNEQFF. CDR3 bases: TGTGCCAGCTCACCGAACCGGTACGATGGAGGCAATGAGCAGTTCTTC. The J gene is TRBJ2-1, the V gene TRBV18, with D perhaps matching TRBD2 (5 bases). The V gene lost 3 bases and the J gene lost 6 bases, with 18 bases spanning the gap. Germline assignment: CDR1 KGHSH and CDR2 LQKENI. The CDR3 is 16 residues long.